This TCR beta chain is from a study of blood T cell repertoires in COVID-19. Trimming took 5 bases from V and 5 from J; bases not matched to a gene: 11. The CDR3 extends over 15 amino acids. Germline lookup yields CDR1 SNHLY and CDR2 FYNNEI. TCRdb's table, derived via immunoSEQ multiplex PCR, lists solely in-frame clones and lacks some. This sample has approximately 140,000 clones; around 80% occur once, and the top ten carry roughly 3.4%. Input material: peripheral blood. This chain joins TRBV2 and TRBJ1-1, with TRBD1 matching 7 bases. The origin of this receptor is a man in his 60s with acute or convalescent COVID-19. Here the CDR3 reads CASSKYGSGGTEAFF. CDR3 coding DNA: TGTGCCAGCAGTAAGTACGGATCAGGGGGGACTGAAGCTTTCTTT.